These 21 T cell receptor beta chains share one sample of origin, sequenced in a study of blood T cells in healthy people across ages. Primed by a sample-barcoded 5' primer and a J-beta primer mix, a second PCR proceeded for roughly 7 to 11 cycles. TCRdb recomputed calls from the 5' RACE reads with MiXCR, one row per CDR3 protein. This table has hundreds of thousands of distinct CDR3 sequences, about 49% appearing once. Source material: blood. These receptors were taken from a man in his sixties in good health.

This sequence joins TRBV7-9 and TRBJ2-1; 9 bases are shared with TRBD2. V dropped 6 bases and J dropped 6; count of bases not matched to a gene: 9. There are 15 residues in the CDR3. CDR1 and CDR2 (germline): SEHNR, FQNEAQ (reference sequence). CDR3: CASSKAGGSGNEQFF. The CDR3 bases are TGTGCCAGCAGTAAAGCGGGAGGTTCAGGCAATGAGCAGTTCTTC.

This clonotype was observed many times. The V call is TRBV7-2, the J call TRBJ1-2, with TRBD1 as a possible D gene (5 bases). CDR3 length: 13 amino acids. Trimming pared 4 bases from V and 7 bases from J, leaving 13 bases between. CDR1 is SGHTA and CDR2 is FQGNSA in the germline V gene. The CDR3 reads CASSSLGGGGYTF. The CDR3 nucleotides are TGTGCCAGCAGCTCCTTGGGGGGAGGTGGCTACACCTTC.

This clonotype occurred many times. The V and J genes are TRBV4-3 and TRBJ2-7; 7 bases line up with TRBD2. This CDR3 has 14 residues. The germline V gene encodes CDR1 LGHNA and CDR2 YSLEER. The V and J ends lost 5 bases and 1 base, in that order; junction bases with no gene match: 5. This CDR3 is CASSSRGKSYEQYF. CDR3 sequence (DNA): TGCGCCAGCAGCTCGCGGGGGAAGTCCTACGAGCAGTACTTC.

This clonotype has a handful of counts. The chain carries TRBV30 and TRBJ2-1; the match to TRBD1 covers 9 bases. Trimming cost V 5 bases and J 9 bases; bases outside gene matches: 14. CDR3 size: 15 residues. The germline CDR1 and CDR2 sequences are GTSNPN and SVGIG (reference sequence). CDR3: CAWGAGTGRRREQFF. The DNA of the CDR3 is TGTGCCTGGGGAGCAGGGACAGGGCGAAGGCGTGAGCAGTTCTTC.

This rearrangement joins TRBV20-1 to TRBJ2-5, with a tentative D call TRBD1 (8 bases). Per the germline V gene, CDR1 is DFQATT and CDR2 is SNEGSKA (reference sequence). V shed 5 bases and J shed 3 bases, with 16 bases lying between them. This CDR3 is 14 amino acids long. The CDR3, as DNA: TGCAGTGCTCTACAGGGGGGGACGGAAGAGACCCAGTACTTC. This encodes CSALQGGTEETQYF.

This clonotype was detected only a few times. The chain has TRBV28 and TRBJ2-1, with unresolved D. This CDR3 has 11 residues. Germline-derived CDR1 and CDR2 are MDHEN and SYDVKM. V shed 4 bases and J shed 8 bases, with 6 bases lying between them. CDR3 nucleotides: TGTGCCAGCAGTTCCACATATGAGCAGTTCTTC. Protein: CASSSTYEQFF.

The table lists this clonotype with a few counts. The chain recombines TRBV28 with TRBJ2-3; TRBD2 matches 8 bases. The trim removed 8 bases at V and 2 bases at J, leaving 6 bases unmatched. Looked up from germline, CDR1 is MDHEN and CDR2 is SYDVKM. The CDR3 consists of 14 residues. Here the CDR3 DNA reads TGTGCCAGCCAGAGCGGGGGCCCCACAGATACGCAGTATTTT. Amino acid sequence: CASQSGGPTDTQYF.

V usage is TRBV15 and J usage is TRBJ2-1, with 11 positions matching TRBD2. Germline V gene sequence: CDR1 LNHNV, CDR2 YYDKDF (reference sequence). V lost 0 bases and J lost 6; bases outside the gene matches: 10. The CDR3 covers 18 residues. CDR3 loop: CATSRERALAGVPNEQFF. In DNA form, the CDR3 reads TGTGCCACCAGCAGAGAAAGAGCACTAGCGGGGGTACCCAATGAGCAGTTCTTC.

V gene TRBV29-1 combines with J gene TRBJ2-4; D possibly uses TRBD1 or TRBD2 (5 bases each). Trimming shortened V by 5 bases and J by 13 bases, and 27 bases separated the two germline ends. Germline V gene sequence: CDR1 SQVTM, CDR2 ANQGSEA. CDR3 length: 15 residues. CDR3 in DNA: TGCAGCGTTCAACCTCCCCAGTCCGGACGAGGGGAGCAGTACTTC. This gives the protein CSVQPPQSGRGEQYF.

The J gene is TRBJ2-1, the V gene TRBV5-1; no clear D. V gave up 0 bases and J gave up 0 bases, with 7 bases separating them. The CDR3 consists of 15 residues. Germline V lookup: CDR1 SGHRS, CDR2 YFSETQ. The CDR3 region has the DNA TGCGCCAGCAGCTTGGATGCCACCTCCTACAATGAGCAGTTCTTC. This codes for CASSLDATSYNEQFF.

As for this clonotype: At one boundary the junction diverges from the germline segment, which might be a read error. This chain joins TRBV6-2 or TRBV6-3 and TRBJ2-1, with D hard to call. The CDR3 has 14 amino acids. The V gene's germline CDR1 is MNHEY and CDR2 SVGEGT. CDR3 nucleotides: TGCGCCCTCAGTCGAGCGCAAGGTGCCAATGAGCAGTTCTTC. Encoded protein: CALSRAQGANEQFF.

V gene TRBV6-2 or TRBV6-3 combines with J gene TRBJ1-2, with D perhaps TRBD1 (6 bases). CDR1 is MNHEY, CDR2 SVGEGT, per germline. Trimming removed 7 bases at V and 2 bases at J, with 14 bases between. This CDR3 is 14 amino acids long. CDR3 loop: CASILTTGNYGYTF. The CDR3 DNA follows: TGTGCCAGCATCCTTACGACAGGCAACTATGGCTACACCTTC.

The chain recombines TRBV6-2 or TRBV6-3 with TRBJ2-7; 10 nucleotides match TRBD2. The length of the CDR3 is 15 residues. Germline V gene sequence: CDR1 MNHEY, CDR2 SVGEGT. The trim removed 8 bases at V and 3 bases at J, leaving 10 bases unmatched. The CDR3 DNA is TGTGCCAGCGGCGATCCTAGCGGGAGTGTCTACGAGCAGTACTTC. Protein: CASGDPSGSVYEQYF.

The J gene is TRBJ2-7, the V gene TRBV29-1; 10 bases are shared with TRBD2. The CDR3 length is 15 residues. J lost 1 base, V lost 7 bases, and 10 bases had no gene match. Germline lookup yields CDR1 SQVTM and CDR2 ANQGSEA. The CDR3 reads CSASSPTSGSYEQYF. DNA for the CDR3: TGCAGCGCCTCCAGTCCGACTAGCGGGTCCTACGAGCAGTACTTC.

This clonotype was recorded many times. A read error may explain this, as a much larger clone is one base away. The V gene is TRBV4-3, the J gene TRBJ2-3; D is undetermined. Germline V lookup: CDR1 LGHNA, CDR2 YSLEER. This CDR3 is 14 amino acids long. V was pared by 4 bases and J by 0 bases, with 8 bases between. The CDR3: CASSPWTSTDTQYF. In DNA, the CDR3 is TGCGCCAGCAGCCCCTGGACCAGCACAGATACGCAGTATTTT.

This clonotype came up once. The CDR3 reads CSVGQGAVDTQYF. The CDR3 DNA follows: TGCAGTGTTGGACAGGGGGCTGTGGATACGCAGTATTTT. This sequence joins TRBV20-1 and TRBJ2-3, with 11 bases matching TRBD1. Germline values: CDR1 DFQATT, CDR2 SNEGSKA (reference sequence). The CDR3 totals 13 residues. V shed 7 bases, J shed 6 bases, and the junction held 6 bases outside the gene matches.

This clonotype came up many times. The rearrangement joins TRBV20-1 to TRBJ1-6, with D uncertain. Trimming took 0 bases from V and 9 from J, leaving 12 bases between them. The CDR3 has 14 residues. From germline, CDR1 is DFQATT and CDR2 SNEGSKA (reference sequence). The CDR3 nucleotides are TGCAGTGCTAGAGATCGGGGAGGTAGTTCACCCCTCCACTTT. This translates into CSARDRGGSSPLHF.

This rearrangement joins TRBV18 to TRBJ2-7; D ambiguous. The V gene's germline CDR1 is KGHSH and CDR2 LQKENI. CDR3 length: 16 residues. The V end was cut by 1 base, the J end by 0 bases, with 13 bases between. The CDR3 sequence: CASSPQGKITSYEQYF. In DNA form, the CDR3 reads TGTGCCAGCTCACCACAAGGAAAAATAACCTCCTACGAGCAGTACTTC.

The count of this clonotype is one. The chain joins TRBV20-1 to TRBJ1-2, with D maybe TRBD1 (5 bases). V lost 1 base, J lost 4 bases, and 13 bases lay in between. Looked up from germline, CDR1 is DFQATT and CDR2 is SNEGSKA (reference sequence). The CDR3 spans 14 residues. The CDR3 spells CSARAWTRVYGYTF. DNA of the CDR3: TGCAGTGCTAGAGCCTGGACAAGAGTCTATGGCTACACCTTC.

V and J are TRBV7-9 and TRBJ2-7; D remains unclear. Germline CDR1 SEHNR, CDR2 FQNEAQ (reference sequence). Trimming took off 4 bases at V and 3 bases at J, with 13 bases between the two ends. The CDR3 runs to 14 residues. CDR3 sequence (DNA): TGTGCCAGCAGCTGGCGGAGTCTGGACTACGAGCAGTACTTC. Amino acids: CASSWRSLDYEQYF. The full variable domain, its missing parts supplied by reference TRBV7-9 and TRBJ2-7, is DTGVSQNPRHKITKRGQNVTFRCDPISEHNRLYWYRQTLGQGPEFLTYFQNEAQLEKSRLLSDRFSAERPKGSFSTLEIQRTEQGDSAMYLCASSWRSLDYEQYFGPGTRLTVT.

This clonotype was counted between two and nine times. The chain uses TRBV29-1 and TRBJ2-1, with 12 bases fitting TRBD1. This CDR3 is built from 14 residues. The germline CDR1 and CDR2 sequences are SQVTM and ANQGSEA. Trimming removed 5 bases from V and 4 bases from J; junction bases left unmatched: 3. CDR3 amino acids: CSVRDRGQYNEQFF. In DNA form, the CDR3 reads TGCAGCGTTCGGGACAGGGGGCAGTACAATGAGCAGTTCTTC.